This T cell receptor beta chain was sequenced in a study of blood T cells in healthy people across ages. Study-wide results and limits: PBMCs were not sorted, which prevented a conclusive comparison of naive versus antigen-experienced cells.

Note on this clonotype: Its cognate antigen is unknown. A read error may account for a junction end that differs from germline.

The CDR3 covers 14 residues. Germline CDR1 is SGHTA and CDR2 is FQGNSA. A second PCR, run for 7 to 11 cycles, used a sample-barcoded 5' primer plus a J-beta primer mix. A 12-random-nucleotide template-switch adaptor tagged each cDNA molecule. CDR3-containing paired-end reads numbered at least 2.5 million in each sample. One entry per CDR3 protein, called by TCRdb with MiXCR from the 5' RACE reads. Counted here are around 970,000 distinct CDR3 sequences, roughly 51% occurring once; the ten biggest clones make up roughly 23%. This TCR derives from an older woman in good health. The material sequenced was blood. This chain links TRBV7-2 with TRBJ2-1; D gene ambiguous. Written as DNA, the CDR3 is TGTGCCAGCAGCTTAGGGAGCTCCTACAATGAGCGGTTCTTC. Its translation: CASSLGSSYNERFF.